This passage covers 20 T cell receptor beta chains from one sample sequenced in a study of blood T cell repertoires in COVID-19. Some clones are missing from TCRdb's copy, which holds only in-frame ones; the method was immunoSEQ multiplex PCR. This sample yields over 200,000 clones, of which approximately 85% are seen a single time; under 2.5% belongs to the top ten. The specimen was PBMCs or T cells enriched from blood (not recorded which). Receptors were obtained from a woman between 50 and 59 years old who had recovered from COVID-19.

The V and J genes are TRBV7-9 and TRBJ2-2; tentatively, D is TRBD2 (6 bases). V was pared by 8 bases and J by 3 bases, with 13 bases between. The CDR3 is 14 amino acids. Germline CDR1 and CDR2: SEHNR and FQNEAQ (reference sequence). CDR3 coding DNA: TGTGCCAGCGACGGGGGTCGGGACACCGGGGAGCTGTTTTTT. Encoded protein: CASDGGRDTGELFF.

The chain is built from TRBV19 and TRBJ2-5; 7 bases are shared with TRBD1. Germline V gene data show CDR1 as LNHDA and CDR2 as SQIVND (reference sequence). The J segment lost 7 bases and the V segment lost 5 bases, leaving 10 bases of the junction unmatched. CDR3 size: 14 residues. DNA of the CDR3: TGTGCCAGTAGTCGAGGGGGCCCCGGAGGGACCCAGTACTTC. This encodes CASSRGGPGGTQYF.

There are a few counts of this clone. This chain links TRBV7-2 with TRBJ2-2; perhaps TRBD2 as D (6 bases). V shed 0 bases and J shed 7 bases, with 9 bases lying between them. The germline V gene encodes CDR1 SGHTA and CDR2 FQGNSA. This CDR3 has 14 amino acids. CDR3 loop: CASSLARGSGELFF. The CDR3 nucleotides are TGTGCCAGCAGCTTAGCGCGGGGCAGCGGGGAGCTGTTTTTT.

As DNA, the CDR3 is TGTGCCAGTAGTATGGGGCGGGAGGGTTACAATGAGCAGTTCTTC. It encodes CASSMGREGYNEQFF. The chain is built from TRBV19 and TRBJ2-1, with TRBD2 identical over 9 bases. This CDR3 has 15 amino acids. The V gene end was trimmed by 3 bases and the J gene end by 4 bases; junction bases not matched to a gene: 4. The V gene's germline CDR1 is LNHDA and CDR2 SQIVND (reference sequence). The full variable domain, its missing parts supplied by reference TRBV19 and TRBJ2-1, is DGGITQSPKYLFRKEGQNVTLSCEQNLNHDAMYWYRQDPGQGLRLIYYSQIVNDFQKGDIAEGYSVSREKKESFPLTVTSAQKNPTAFYLCASSMGREGYNEQFFGPGTRLTVL.

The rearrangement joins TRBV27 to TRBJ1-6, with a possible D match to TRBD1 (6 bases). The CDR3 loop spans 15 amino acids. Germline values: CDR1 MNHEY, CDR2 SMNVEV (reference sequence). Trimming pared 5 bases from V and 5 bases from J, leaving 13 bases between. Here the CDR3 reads CASSPRGGNNSPLHF. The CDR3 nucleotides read TGTGCCAGCAGTCCACGGGGGGGCAATAATTCACCCCTCCACTTT.

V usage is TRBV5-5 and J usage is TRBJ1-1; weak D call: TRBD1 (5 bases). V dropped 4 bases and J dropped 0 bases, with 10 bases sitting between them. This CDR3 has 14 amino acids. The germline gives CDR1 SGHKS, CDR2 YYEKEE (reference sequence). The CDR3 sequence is CASSPGFLNTEAFF. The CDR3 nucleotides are TGTGCCAGCAGCCCAGGGTTTTTGAACACTGAAGCTTTCTTT.

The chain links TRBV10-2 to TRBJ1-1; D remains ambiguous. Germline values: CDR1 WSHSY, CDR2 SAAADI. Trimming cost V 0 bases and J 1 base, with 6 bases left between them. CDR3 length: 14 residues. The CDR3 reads CASSESSGNTEAFF. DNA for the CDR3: TGCGCCAGCAGTGAGTCGTCGGGGAACACTGAAGCTTTCTTT.

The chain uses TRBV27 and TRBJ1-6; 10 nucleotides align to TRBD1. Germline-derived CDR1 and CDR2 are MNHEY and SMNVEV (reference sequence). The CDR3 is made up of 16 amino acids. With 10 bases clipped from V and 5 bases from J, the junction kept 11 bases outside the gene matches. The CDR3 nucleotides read TGTGCCACCGCCGACAGGGGGCTATCGGATAATTCACCCCTCCACTTT. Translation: CATADRGLSDNSPLHF.

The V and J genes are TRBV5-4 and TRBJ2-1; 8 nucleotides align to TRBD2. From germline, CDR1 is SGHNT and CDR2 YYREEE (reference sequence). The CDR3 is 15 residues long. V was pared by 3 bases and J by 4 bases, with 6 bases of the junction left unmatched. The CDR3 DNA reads TGTGCCAGCAGCTCTAAGCGGGAGTCGTACAATGAGCAGTTCTTC. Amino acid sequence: CASSSKRESYNEQFF.

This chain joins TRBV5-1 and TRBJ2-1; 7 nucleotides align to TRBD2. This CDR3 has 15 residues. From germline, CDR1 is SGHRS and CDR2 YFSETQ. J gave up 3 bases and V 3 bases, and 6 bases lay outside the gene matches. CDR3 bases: TGCGCCAGCAGCTACGGGACTACTGGCTACAATGAGCAGTTCTTC. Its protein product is CASSYGTTGYNEQFF.

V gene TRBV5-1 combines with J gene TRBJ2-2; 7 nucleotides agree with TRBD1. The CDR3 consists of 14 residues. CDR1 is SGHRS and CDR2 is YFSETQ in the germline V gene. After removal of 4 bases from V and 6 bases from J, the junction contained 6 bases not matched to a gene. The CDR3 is CASSTGTAAGELFF. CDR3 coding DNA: TGCGCCAGCAGCACCGGGACAGCGGCCGGGGAGCTGTTTTTT.

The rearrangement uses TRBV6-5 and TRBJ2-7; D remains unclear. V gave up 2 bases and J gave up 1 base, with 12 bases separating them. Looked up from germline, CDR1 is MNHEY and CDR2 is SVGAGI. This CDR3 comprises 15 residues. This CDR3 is CASSYRRGNSYEQYF. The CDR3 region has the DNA TGTGCCAGCAGTTACAGGCGCGGTAATTCCTACGAGCAGTACTTC.

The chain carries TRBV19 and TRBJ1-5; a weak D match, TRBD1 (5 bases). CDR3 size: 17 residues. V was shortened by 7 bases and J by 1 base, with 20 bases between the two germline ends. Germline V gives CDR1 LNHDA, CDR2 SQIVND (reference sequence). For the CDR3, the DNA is TGTGCCAGTATTGCCTGGGGGGGACCTAAGAGCAATCAGCCCCAGCATTTT. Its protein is CASIAWGGPKSNQPQHF.

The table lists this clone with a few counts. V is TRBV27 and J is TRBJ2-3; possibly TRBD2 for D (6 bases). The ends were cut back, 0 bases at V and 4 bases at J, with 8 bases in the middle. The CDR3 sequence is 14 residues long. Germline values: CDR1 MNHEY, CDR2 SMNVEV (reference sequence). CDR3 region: CASSLSTGADTQYF. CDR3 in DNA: TGTGCCAGCAGTTTATCTACGGGGGCAGATACGCAGTATTTT.

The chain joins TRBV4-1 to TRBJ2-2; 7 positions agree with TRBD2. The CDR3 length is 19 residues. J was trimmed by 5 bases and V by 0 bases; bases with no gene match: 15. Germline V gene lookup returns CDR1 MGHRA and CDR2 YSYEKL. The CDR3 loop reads CASSQDSWEGIVGTGELFF. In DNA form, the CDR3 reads TGCGCCAGCAGCCAAGACTCTTGGGAGGGAATAGTGGGTACCGGGGAGCTGTTTTTT.

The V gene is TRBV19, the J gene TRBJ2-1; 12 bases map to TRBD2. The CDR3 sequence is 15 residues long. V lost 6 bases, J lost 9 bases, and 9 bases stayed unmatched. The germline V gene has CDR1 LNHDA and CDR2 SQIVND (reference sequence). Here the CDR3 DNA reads TGTGCCAGTAGCCCTCTAGCGGGAGGGATTATTGAGCAGTTCTTC. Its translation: CASSPLAGGIIEQFF.

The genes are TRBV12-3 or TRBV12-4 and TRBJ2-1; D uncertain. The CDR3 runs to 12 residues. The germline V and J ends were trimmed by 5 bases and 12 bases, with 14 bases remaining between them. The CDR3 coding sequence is TGTGCCAGCAGTCCCCGCAGAGGAAGGCAGTTCTTC. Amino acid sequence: CASSPRRGRQFF.

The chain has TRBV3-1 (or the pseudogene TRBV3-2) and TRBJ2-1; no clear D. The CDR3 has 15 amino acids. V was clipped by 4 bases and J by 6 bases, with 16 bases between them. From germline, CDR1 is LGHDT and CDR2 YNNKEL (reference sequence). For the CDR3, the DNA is TGTGCCAGCAGCCTTACCCACCGGGTGACCAATGAGCAGTTCTTC. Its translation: CASSLTHRVTNEQFF.

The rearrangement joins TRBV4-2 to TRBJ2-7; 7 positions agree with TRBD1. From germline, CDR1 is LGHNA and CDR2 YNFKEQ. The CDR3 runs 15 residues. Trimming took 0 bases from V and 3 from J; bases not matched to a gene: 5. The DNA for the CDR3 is TGTGCCAGCAGCCAAGATTGGGCAGGGGGCTACGAGCAGTACTTC. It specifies CASSQDWAGGYEQYF.

CDR3 sequence: CASNDRGRTYNEQFF. DNA for the CDR3: TGTGCCAGCAATGACAGGGGGCGTACCTACAATGAGCAGTTCTTC. The chain joins TRBV28 to TRBJ2-1, with TRBD1 matching 10 bases. V lost 7 bases, J lost 2 bases, and 5 bases stayed unmatched. Per the germline V gene, CDR1 is MDHEN and CDR2 is SYDVKM. CDR3 size: 15 residues. The full variable domain, completed using reference TRBV28 and TRBJ2-1, is DVKVTQSSRYLVKRTGEKVFLECVQDMDHENMFWYRQDPGLGLRLIYFSYDVKMKEKGDIPEGYSVSREKKERFSLILESASTNQTSMYLCASNDRGRTYNEQFFGPGTRLTVL.